Given below is one T cell receptor (beta chain) in context. What it recognizes is unknown. ViraFEST used viral peptide pools to expand antigen-specific CD4+ T cells before sequencing. When ten to eleven days of culture had elapsed, CD4+ T cells were isolated. Either the mRNA-1273 or the BNT162b2 vaccine was given to participants as two doses. Negative nucleocapsid antibody tests before and after vaccination confirmed no previous SARS-CoV-2 infection. The sample originates from a study of vaccination effects on CD4 cells after COVID-19. The wider study: Samples collected post-vaccine were obtained a median of 72 days after the second dose.

From germline, CDR1 is MNHEY and CDR2 SVGAGI. This CDR3 comprises 14 residues. The ends were cut back, 2 bases at V and 2 bases at J, with 9 bases in the middle. The method was immunoSEQ multiplex PCR; TCRdb's version includes in-frame clones alone and lacks a portion of them. There are 25,000 to 35,000 clones in the sample; just under 75% occur only once, and 13% to 15% lies in the top ten. J is TRBJ1-1 and V is TRBV6-5, with D possibly being TRBD1 (6 bases). The clonotype originates from a human donor who received a COVID-19 vaccine. This specimen was CD4+ T cells from PBMCs cultured with HCoV-229E spike peptides, taken after COVID-19 vaccination. CDR3 DNA sequence: TGTGCCAGCAGTTACCAGGGACACAACACTGAAGCTTTCTTT. It encodes CASSYQGHNTEAFF.